These T cell receptor beta chains were read from a single sample in a study of PD-1 blockade in classical Hodgkin lymphoma. Only in-frame clones appear in the TCRdb table, and some are missing; sequencing was by immunoSEQ multiplex PCR. The sample lists some 17,000 clones; 90% were seen once. Material: peripheral blood mononuclear cells (PBMCs). These receptors were collected from a human donor with classical Hodgkin lymphoma. The CDR3 runs from the conserved cysteine through the conserved F or W. The D gene is left open where the match is weak. Clone size is stated in some rows and not others, as once, few, many or a class when expanded.

d_call,clone_size,j_call,v_call,cdr3_aa,cdr3_nt
-,-,TRBJ1-1,TRBV6-1,CASIIQGLNTEAFF,TGTGCCAGCATTATACAGGGCCTGAACACTGAAGCTTTCTTT
TRBD1,few,TRBJ1-1,TRBV27,CASSLLDRVTEAFF,TGTGCCAGCAGTTTATTGGACAGGGTCACTGAAGCTTTCTTT
TRBD1,-,TRBJ2-5,TRBV6-1,CATDRGPPRDQYF,TGTGCCACCGACAGGGGCCCGCCAAGAGACCAGTACTTC
-,-,TRBJ1-1,TRBV5-1,CASSLHTGTRTEAFF,TGCGCCAGCAGCTTGCACACGGGGACGAGGACTGAAGCTTTCTTT
TRBD1,once,TRBJ1-5,TRBV30,CAWSDPRTGGQPQHF,TGTGCCTGGAGCGATCCCCGGACAGGTGGCCAGCCCCAGCATTTT
TRBD1,-,TRBJ2-7,TRBV7-7,CASSSGQGSYEQYF,TGTGCCAGCAGTTCGGGACAGGGTTCCTACGAGCAGTACTTC
-,-,TRBJ1-2,TRBV28,CASTGGHYGYTF,TGTGCCAGCACGGGGGGGCACTATGGCTACACCTTC
TRBD1,-,TRBJ2-7,TRBV25-1,CASSAQNRGVSYEQYF,TGTGCCAGCAGTGCCCAAAACAGGGGTGTTTCCTACGAGCAGTACTTC
TRBD1,-,TRBJ2-3,TRBV6-5,CASSYDVGTGTDTQYF,TGTGCCAGCAGTTACGATGTCGGGACAGGCACAGATACGCAGTATTTT
-,once,TRBJ1-6,TRBV7-9,CASSLATPFRSYNSPLHF,TGTGCCAGCAGCTTAGCGACTCCTTTTAGATCCTATAATTCACCCCTCCACTTT
-,-,TRBJ1-6,TRBV30,CAWSGVSNSPLHF,TGTGCCTGGAGTGGGGTCAGTAATTCACCCCTCCACTTT
-,few,TRBJ1-2,TRBV7-3,CASSLNSNYGYTF,TGTGCCAGCAGCTTAAATTCTAACTATGGCTACACCTTC
-,once,TRBJ1-2,TRBV5-1,CASSPVGATGGYTF,TGCGCCAGCAGCCCCGTGGGGGCTACGGGCGGCTACACCTTC
-,-,TRBJ2-3,TRBV28,CASSFWRLSTDTQYF,TGTGCCAGCAGTTTTTGGCGGCTAAGCACAGATACGCAGTATTTT
TRBD1,once,TRBJ1-4,TRBV7-9,CASSRGQGQEKLFF,TGTGCCAGCAGCCGGGGACAGGGGCAAGAAAAACTGTTTTTT
-,-,TRBJ2-1,TRBV25-1,CASSEFGTLHDNEQFF,TGTGCCAGCAGTGAATTTGGGACACTCCACGACAATGAGCAGTTCTTC
TRBD2,once,TRBJ2-1,TRBV11-2,CASSTGAGANNEQFF,TGTGCCAGCAGCACCGGAGCGGGAGCAAACAATGAGCAGTTCTTC
TRBD2,few,TRBJ2-7,TRBV7-2,CASSLTSGTYEQYF,TGTGCCAGCAGCTTAACTAGCGGAACCTACGAGCAGTACTTC
-,-,TRBJ2-7,TRBV2,CASRAGTETYEQYF,TGTGCCAGCAGGGCCGGGACGGAAACCTACGAGCAGTACTTC
-,-,TRBJ1-1,TRBV10-2,CASRRTSPGPTEAFF,TGCGCCAGCAGGAGGACTTCCCCAGGACCGACTGAAGCTTTCTTT
-,-,TRBJ1-2,TRBV29-1,CSVDVTPGYGYTF,TGCAGCGTTGATGTGACACCGGGTTATGGCTACACCTTC
-,-,TRBJ2-3,TRBV7-2,CASSLVIGTDTQYF,TGTGCCAGCAGCTTAGTAATCGGCACAGATACGCAGTATTTT
TRBD1,-,TRBJ1-5,TRBV25-1,CASSDPTGDNQPQHF,TGTGCCAGCAGTGATCCGACAGGGGACAATCAGCCCCAGCATTTT
TRBD1,-,TRBJ2-1,TRBV11-2,CASSPDRALYNEQFF,TGTGCCAGCAGCCCCGACAGGGCGCTCTACAATGAGCAGTTCTTC
TRBD2,-,TRBJ2-1,TRBV27,CASSFLGTSVPYNEQFF,TGTGCCAGCAGTTTTTTAGGGACTAGCGTCCCCTACAATGAGCAGTTCTTC
TRBD1,-,TRBJ2-5,TRBV7-2,CASRQGAGETQYF,TGTGCCAGCAGACAGGGGGCGGGGGAGACCCAGTACTTC
TRBD1,-,TRBJ2-3,TRBV6-1,CASSSGQGADTQYF,TGTGCCAGCAGTTCAGGACAGGGGGCAGATACGCAGTATTTT
TRBD1,-,TRBJ2-6,TRBV5-1,CASSLIRLQGMTAGANVLTF,TGCGCCAGCAGCTTGATCCGCTTACAGGGGATGACAGCTGGGGCCAACGTCCTGACTTTC
TRBD1,-,TRBJ2-6,TRBV19,CASTTAGGLGANVLTF,TGTGCCAGTACCACGGCAGGGGGTCTTGGGGCCAACGTCCTGACTTTC
-,-,TRBJ1-4,TRBV29-1,CSIDSGEKLFF,TGCAGTATAGACAGCGGTGAAAAACTGTTTTTT
-,-,TRBJ2-5,TRBV7-2,CASSLMVGSGETQYF,TGTGCCAGCAGCTTAATGGTGGGCTCTGGGGAGACCCAGTACTTC
TRBD1,-,TRBJ2-4,TRBV19,CASRDRARGKNIQYF,TGTGCCAGTAGGGACAGGGCCAGGGGCAAAAACATTCAGTACTTC
TRBD2,once,TRBJ2-1,TRBV6-1,CASSEGPDGGNEQFF,TGTGCCAGCAGTGAGGGTCCCGACGGGGGGAATGAGCAGTTCTTC
-,-,TRBJ2-7,TRBV25-1,CASSETDYEQYF,TGTGCCAGCAGTGAGACAGACTACGAGCAGTACTTC
-,-,TRBJ1-3,TRBV6-5,CASSPEGGRNTIYF,TGTGCCAGCAGCCCCGAGGGTGGTCGAAACACCATATATTTT
-,-,TRBJ1-5,TRBV28,CASSFPGFSNQPQHF,TGTGCCAGCAGTTTTCCGGGTTTTAGCAATCAGCCCCAGCATTTT
-,-,TRBJ1-1,TRBV5-1,CASSSSPIETNTEAFF,TGCGCCAGCAGCTCTTCCCCGATCGAGACGAACACTGAAGCTTTCTTT
-,-,TRBJ2-7,TRBV5-1,CASHAGQGGYEQYF,TGCGCCAGCCACGCCGGACAGGGAGGGTACGAGCAGTACTTC
TRBD2,-,TRBJ2-5,TRBV9,CASSKRLAGIQETQYF,TGTGCCAGCAGCAAGAGACTAGCGGGGATCCAAGAGACCCAGTACTTC
-,-,TRBJ1-6,TRBV25-1,CASSDPDQSPNSPLHF,TGTGCCAGCAGTGACCCCGACCAGTCCCCTAATTCACCCCTCCACTTT
TRBD2,-,TRBJ2-7,TRBV28,CASSSGSSGRGVEQYF,TGTGCCAGCTCCTCGGGGTCTAGCGGGCGGGGAGTCGAGCAGTACTTC
TRBD1,-,TRBJ1-1,TRBV9,CASSVTGGRREAFF,TGTGCCAGCAGCGTAACAGGGGGTCGACGTGAAGCTTTCTTT
-,-,TRBJ2-1,TRBV12-1,CAIRGQPYNEQFF,TGTGCCATTCGGGGACAGCCCTACAATGAGCAGTTCTTC
-,-,TRBJ1-5,TRBV7-9,CASSQGFEQPQHF,TGTGCCAGCAGCCAGGGATTCGAGCAGCCCCAGCATTTT
-,-,TRBJ2-1,TRBV19,CASSIERAYNEQFF,TGTGCCAGTAGTATTGAAAGGGCCTACAATGAGCAGTTCTTC
-,-,TRBJ1-3,TRBV5-1,CASRGYTGSSGNTIYF,TGCGCCAGCAGAGGATATACAGGGTCCTCTGGAAACACCATATATTTT
-,-,TRBJ2-1,TRBV4-1,CASSQVGGGQFF,TGCGCCAGCAGCCAAGTGGGTGGGGGGCAGTTCTTC
-,-,TRBJ1-1,TRBV2,CASKRRTEAFF,TGTGCCAGCAAACGGCGCACTGAAGCTTTCTTT
TRBD2,-,TRBJ2-1,TRBV19,CASSIASGTYNEQFF,TGTGCCAGTAGTATCGCTAGCGGGACCTACAATGAGCAGTTCTTC
-,-,TRBJ1-1,TRBV4-1,CASVSGRDGSTEAFF,TGCGCCAGCGTCTCAGGCCGGGACGGAAGTACTGAAGCTTTCTTT
-,-,TRBJ1-2,TRBV6-5,CASSYSGSYGYTF,TGTGCCAGCAGTTACTCTGGGTCCTATGGCTACACCTTC
-,-,TRBJ2-1,TRBV5-1,CASSPGTGEQFF,TGCGCCAGCAGCCCAGGGACGGGCGAGCAGTTCTTC
-,-,TRBJ2-5,TRBV10-3,CAISESSRAETQYF,TGTGCCATCAGTGAGTCGTCCAGGGCTGAGACCCAGTACTTC
-,-,TRBJ2-3,TRBV9,CASSVDGVLGTDTQYF,TGTGCCAGCAGCGTAGACGGAGTACTAGGGACAGATACGCAGTATTTT
TRBD1,-,TRBJ2-6,TRBV6-4,CASSDSTGAGANVLTF,TGTGCCAGCAGTGACTCGACAGGGGCTGGGGCCAACGTCCTGACTTTC